This record looks at one T cell receptor beta chain sequence and its context. This sample was included in a study of blood T cell repertoires in COVID-19. Study as a whole: Each recovered donor of Cohort 3 presented with two negative PCRs, clearance, or symptom resolution. The United States, Italy and Spain were the sources of the acute and convalescent COVID-19 samples.

The CDR3 extends over 13 amino acids. Germline V gene sequence: CDR1 SNHLY, CDR2 FYNNEI. With 2 bases removed from V and 4 bases from J, the gap between germline ends came to 6 bases. Allocation to cohorts depended on clinical history reported by the participants. The protocol was immunoSEQ multiplex PCR, while the TCRdb copy is restricted to in-frame clones and leaves out a portion. The data hold about 200,000 clones, with approximately 86% observed a single time. The TCR comes from a woman between 40 and 50 years old in a cohort exposed to, infected with or recovered from COVID-19 (not recorded which). Sequencing was carried out using PBMCs or T cells enriched from blood (not recorded which). This chain uses TRBV2 with TRBJ2-1; possible D gene TRBD1, 5 bases. The CDR3 loop is CASSEPGYNEQFF. CDR3 sequence (DNA): TGTGCCAGCAGTGAACCAGGGTACAATGAGCAGTTCTTC.